This T cell receptor (beta chain) emerged from a study of shared clonotypes between healthy human individuals. Points from the study as a whole: Only blood underwent sampling, and tissue repertoires likely differ.

Germline CDR1 SGHRS, CDR2 YFSETQ. This CDR3 comprises 16 residues. V lost 4 bases and J lost 3; bases outside the gene matches: 12. Regarding this clone: The antigen is not known.

Libraries were prepared by immunoSEQ multiplex PCR; TCRdb keeps only in-frame clonotypes and omits some of them. This table has roughly 2.5 million clones, approximately 92% appearing once. The rearrangement uses TRBV5-1 and TRBJ2-7; 8 bases align to TRBD2. The sequencing sample was made of naive CD4+ T cells sorted from blood. Subset specified: CD45RA+ positively selected. This sequence was found in a man aged 18 to 29 in good health. The CDR3 DNA is TGCGCCAGCAGCCCGGTTCCGGCGGGGGGTAACTACGAGCAGTACTTC. Translating gives CASSPVPAGGNYEQYF.